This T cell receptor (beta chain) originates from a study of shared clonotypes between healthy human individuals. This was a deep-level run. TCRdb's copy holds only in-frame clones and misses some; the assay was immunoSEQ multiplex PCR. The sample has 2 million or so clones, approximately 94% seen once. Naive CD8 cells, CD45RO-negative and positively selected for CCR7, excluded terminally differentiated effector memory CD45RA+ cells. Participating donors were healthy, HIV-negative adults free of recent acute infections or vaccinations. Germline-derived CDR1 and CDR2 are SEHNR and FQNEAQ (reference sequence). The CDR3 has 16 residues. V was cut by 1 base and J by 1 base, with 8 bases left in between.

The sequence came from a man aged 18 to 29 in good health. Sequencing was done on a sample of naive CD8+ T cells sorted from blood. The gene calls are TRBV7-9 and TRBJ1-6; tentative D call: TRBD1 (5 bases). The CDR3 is CASSLVGVSYNSPLHF. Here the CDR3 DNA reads TGTGCCAGCAGCTTAGTAGGGGTATCCTATAATTCACCCCTCCACTTT. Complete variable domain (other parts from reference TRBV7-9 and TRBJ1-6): DTGVSQNPRHKITKRGQNVTFRCDPISEHNRLYWYRQTLGQGPEFLTYFQNEAQLEKSRLLSDRFSAERPKGSFSTLEIQRTEQGDSAMYLCASSLVGVSYNSPLHFGNGTRLTVT.